This is a list of T cell receptor beta chains from one sample in a study of cytomegalovirus exposure and HLA in healthy donors. Profiled with immunoSEQ multiplex PCR; TCRdb holds only in-frame clones, not every one. Of under 400,000 clones listed, 70% to 90% were seen once; the top ten hold around 0.88%. The sequenced sample consisted of PBMCs. All receptors derive from a man in his thirties or forties in good health and CMV-seronegative. CDR3s include the opening cysteine and the closing phenylalanine or tryptophan.

cdr3_aa: CASSLGQGAEAFF
v_call: TRBV4-3

cdr3_aa: CASRLRQVLMNTEAFF
v_call: TRBV28

cdr3_aa: CASTPRAGNTIYF
v_call: TRBV21-1

cdr3_aa: CASSRETSGRSYEQYF
v_call: TRBV18

cdr3_aa: CAISGGETGQRRANEKLFF
v_call: TRBV10-3

cdr3_aa: CASRGQGAVDTQYF
v_call: TRBV6-1

cdr3_aa: CASRQGGNTGELFF
v_call: TRBV19

cdr3_aa: CASSPHQGRAFF
v_call: TRBV7-9

cdr3_aa: CASSVRETYYGYTF
v_call: TRBV2

cdr3_aa: CASSYSPQGNNEKLFF
v_call: TRBV6-5

cdr3_aa: CASSLLGQGHETQYF
v_call: TRBV27

cdr3_aa: CASTYSGGAYGYTF
v_call: TRBV5-5

cdr3_aa: CAWRPGPLSGNTIYF
v_call: TRBV30

cdr3_aa: CASSDWRGLDDQPQHF
v_call: TRBV6-4

cdr3_aa: CASTLRGGPGQAFF
v_call: TRBV6-1

cdr3_aa: CASSWTERTEAFF
v_call: TRBV6-6

cdr3_aa: CASSLERQGYGYTF
v_call: TRBV11-2

cdr3_aa: CASSSDRGYGYTF
v_call: TRBV9

cdr3_aa: CASSLWGGGGGGEQYF
v_call: TRBV11-2

cdr3_aa: CASRTSGNTGELFF
v_call: TRBV6-5

cdr3_aa: CASSATQTGRGYTF
v_call: TRBV9

cdr3_aa: CASSVGQGPTLSGKLFF
v_call: TRBV9

cdr3_aa: CAISGESLEAFF
v_call: TRBV10-3

cdr3_aa: CASSYTGSSGNTIYF
v_call: TRBV5-6

cdr3_aa: CASSDRGGETQYF
v_call: TRBV6-4

cdr3_aa: CASSYSIGGEQYF
v_call: TRBV6-6

cdr3_aa: CASSWQGARETQYF
v_call: TRBV5-6